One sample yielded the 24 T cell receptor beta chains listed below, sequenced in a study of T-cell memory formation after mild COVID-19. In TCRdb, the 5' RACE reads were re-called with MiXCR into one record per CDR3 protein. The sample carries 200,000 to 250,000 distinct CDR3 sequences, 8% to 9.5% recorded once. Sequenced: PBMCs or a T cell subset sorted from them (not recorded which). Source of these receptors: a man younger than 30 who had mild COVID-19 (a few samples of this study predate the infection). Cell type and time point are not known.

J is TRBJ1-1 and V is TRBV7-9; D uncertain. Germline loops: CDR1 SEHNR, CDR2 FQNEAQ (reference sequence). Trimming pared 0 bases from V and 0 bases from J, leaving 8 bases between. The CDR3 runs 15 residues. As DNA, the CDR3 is TGTGCCAGCAGCTTAGCGTCAGGTTTGAACACTGAAGCTTTCTTT. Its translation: CASSLASGLNTEAFF. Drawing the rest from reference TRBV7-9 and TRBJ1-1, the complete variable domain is DTGVSQNPRHKITKRGQNVTFRCDPISEHNRLYWYRQTLGQGPEFLTYFQNEAQLEKSRLLSDRFSAERPKGSFSTLEIQRTEQGDSAMYLCASSLASGLNTEAFFGQGTRLTVV.

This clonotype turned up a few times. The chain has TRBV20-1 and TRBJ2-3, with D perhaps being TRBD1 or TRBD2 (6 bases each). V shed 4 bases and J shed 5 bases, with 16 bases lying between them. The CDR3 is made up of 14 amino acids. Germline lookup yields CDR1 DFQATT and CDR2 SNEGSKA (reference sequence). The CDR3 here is CSATSGAGGDTQYF. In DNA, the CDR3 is TGCAGTGCTACTTCGGGGGCCGGCGGAGATACGCAGTATTTT.

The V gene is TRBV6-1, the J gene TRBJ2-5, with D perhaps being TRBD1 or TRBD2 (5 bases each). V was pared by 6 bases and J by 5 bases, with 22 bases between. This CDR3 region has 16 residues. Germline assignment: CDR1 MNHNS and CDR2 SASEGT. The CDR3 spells CASSQGVGVREETQYF. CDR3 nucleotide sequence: TGTGCCAGCAGCCAAGGGGTAGGGGTCAGGGAGGAGACCCAGTACTTC.

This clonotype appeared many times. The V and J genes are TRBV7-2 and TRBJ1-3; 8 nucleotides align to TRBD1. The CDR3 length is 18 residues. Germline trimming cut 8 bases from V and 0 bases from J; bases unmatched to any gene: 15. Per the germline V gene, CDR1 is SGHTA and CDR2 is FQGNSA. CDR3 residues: CASVVSWDRTSSGNTIYF. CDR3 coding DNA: TGTGCCAGCGTTGTGAGCTGGGACAGGACTTCCTCTGGAAACACCATATATTTT.

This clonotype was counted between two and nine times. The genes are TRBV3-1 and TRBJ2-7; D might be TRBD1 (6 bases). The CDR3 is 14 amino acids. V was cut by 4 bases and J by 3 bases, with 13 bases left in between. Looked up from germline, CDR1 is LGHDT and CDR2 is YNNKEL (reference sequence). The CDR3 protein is CASSPLDRLYEQYF. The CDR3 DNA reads TGTGCCAGCAGCCCACTGGACAGACTCTACGAGCAGTACTTC.

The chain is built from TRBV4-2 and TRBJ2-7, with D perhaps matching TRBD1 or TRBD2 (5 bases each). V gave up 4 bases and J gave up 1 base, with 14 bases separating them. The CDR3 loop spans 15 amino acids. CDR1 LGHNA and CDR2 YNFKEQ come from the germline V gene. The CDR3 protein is CASSPTGGGSYEQYF. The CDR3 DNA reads TGTGCCAGCAGCCCAACAGGAGGCGGATCCTACGAGCAGTACTTC.

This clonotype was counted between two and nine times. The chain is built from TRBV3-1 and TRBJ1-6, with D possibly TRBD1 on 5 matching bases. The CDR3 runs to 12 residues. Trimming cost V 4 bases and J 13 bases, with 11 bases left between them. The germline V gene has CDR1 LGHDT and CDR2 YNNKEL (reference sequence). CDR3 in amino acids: CASSPNRGPLHF. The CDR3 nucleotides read TGTGCCAGCAGCCCAAATCGGGGCCCCCTCCACTTT.

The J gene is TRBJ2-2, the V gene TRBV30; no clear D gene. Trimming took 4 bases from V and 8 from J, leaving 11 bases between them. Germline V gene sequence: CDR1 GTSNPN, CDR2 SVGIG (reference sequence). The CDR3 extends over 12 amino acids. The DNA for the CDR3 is TGTGCCTGGACCCGTCCCGGAGGGGAGCTGTTTTTT. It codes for CAWTRPGGELFF.

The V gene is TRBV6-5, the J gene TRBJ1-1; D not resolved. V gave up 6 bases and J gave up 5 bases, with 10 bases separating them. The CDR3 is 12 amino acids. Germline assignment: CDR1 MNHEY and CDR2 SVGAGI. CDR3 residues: CASSTWGTEAFF. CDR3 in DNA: TGTGCCAGCAGCACTTGGGGAACTGAAGCTTTCTTT.

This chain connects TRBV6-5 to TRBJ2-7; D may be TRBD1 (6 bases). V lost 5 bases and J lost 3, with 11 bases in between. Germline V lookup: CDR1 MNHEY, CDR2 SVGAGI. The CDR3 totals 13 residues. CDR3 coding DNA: TGTGCCAGCAGTGCGCTACAGGGCTACGAGCAGTACTTC. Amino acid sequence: CASSALQGYEQYF.

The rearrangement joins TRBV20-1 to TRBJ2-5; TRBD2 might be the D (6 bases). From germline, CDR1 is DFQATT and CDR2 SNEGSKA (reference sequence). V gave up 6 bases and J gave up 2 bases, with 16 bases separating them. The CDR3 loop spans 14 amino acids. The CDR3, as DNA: TGCAGTGCGACCCCGCTTAGCGGACAAGAGACCCAGTACTTC. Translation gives CSATPLSGQETQYF.

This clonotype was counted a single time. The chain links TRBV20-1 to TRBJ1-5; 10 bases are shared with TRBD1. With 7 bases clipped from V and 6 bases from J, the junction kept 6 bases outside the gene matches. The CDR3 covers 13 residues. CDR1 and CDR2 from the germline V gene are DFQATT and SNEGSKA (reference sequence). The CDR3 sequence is CSVGRDRGQPQHF. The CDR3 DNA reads TGCAGTGTCGGACGGGACAGGGGTCAGCCCCAGCATTTT.

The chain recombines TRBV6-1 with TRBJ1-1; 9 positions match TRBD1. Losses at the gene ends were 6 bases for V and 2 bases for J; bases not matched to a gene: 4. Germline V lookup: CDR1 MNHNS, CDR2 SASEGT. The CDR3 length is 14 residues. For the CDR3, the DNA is TGTGCCAGCAGGGGACAGGGCGTAAACACTGAAGCTTTCTTT. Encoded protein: CASRGQGVNTEAFF.

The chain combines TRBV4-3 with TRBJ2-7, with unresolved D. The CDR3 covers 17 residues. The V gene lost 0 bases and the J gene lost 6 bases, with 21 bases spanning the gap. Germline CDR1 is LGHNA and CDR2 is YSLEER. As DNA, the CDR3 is TGCGCCAGCAGCCAAGATTTCCCCAGCCTTACGGGTCTCGAGCAGTACTTC. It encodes CASSQDFPSLTGLEQYF.

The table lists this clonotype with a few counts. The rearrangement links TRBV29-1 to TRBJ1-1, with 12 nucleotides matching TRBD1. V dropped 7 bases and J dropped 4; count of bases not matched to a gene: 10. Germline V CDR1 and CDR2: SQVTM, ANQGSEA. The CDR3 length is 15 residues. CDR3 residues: CSATGTGGLRTEAFF. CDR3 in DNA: TGCAGCGCTACCGGGACAGGGGGCCTTCGCACTGAAGCTTTCTTT. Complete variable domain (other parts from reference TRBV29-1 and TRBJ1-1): SAVISQKPSRDICQRGTSLTIQCQVDSQVTMMFWYRQQPGQSLTLIATANQGSEATYESGFVIDKFPISRPNLTFSTLTVSNMSPEDSSIYLCSATGTGGLRTEAFFGQGTRLTVV.

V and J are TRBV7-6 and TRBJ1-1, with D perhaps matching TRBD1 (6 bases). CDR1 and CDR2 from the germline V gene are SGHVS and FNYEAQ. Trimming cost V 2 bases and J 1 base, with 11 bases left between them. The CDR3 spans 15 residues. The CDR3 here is CASSLTGPENTEAFF. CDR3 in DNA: TGTGCCAGCAGCTTAACAGGGCCTGAGAACACTGAAGCTTTCTTT.

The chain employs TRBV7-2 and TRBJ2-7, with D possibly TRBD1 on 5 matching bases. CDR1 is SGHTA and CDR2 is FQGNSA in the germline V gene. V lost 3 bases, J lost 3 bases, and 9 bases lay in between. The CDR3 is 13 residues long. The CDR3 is CASSFAGYYEQYV. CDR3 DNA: TGTGCCAGCAGCTTCGCAGGGTACTACGAGCAGTACGTC.

Here the CDR3 reads CASSPGQGAGGELFF. In DNA form, the CDR3 reads TGTGCCAGCAGCCCGGGACAGGGGGCAGGAGGGGAGCTGTTTTTT. The genes are TRBV7-9 and TRBJ2-2; 12 nucleotides align to TRBD1. The CDR3 sequence is 15 residues long. Germline CDR1 is SEHNR and CDR2 is FQNEAQ (reference sequence). J gave up 8 bases and V 5 bases, and 6 bases lay outside the gene matches.

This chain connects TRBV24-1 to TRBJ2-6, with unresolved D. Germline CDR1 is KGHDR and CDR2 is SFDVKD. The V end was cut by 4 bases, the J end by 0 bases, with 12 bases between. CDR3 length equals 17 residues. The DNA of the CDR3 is TGTGCCACCAGTGACGGGCCTGGCGACTCTGGGGCCAACGTCCTGACTTTC. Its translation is CATSDGPGDSGANVLTF.

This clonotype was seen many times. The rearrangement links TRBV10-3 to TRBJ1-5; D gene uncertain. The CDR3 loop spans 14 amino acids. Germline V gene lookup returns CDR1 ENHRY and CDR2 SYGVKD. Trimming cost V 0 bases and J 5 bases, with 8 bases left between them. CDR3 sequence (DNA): TGTGCCATCAGTGAGTCTGGAATTTATCAGCCCCAGCATTTT. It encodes CAISESGIYQPQHF.

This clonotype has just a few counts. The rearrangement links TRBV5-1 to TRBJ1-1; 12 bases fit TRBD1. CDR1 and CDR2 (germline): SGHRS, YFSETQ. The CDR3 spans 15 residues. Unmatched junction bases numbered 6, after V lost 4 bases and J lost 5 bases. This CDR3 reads CASSRDRGQLTEAFF. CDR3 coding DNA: TGCGCCAGCAGCCGGGACAGGGGGCAGTTAACTGAAGCTTTCTTT.

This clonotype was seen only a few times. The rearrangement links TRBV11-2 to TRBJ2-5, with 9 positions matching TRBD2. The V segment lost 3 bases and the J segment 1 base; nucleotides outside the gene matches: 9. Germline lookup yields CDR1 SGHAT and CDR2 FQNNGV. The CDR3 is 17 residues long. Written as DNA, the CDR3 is TGTGCCAGCAGCTTCATCCCAGCGGGGGGACCCCAAGAGACCCAGTACTTC. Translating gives CASSFIPAGGPQETQYF.

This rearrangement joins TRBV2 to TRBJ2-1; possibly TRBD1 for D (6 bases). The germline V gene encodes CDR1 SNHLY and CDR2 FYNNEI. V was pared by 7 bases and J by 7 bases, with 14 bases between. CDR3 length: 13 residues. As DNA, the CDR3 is TGTGCCAGCACCTGGGGGCGAGAAAATGAGCAGTTCTTC. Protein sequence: CASTWGRENEQFF.

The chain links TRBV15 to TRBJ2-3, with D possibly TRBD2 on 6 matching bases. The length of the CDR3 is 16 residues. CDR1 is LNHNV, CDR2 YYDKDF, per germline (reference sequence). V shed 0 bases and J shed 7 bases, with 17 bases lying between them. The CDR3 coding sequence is TGTGCCACCAGCAGAGATCGAGAACTAGCTAGGAATACGCAGTATTTT. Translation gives CATSRDRELARNTQYF. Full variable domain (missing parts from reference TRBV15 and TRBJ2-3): DAMVIQNPRYQVTQFGKPVTLSCSQTLNHNVMYWYQQKSSQAPKLLFHYYDKDFNNEADTPDNFQSRRPNTSFCFLDIRSPGLGDTAMYLCATSRDRELARNTQYFGPGTRLTVL.